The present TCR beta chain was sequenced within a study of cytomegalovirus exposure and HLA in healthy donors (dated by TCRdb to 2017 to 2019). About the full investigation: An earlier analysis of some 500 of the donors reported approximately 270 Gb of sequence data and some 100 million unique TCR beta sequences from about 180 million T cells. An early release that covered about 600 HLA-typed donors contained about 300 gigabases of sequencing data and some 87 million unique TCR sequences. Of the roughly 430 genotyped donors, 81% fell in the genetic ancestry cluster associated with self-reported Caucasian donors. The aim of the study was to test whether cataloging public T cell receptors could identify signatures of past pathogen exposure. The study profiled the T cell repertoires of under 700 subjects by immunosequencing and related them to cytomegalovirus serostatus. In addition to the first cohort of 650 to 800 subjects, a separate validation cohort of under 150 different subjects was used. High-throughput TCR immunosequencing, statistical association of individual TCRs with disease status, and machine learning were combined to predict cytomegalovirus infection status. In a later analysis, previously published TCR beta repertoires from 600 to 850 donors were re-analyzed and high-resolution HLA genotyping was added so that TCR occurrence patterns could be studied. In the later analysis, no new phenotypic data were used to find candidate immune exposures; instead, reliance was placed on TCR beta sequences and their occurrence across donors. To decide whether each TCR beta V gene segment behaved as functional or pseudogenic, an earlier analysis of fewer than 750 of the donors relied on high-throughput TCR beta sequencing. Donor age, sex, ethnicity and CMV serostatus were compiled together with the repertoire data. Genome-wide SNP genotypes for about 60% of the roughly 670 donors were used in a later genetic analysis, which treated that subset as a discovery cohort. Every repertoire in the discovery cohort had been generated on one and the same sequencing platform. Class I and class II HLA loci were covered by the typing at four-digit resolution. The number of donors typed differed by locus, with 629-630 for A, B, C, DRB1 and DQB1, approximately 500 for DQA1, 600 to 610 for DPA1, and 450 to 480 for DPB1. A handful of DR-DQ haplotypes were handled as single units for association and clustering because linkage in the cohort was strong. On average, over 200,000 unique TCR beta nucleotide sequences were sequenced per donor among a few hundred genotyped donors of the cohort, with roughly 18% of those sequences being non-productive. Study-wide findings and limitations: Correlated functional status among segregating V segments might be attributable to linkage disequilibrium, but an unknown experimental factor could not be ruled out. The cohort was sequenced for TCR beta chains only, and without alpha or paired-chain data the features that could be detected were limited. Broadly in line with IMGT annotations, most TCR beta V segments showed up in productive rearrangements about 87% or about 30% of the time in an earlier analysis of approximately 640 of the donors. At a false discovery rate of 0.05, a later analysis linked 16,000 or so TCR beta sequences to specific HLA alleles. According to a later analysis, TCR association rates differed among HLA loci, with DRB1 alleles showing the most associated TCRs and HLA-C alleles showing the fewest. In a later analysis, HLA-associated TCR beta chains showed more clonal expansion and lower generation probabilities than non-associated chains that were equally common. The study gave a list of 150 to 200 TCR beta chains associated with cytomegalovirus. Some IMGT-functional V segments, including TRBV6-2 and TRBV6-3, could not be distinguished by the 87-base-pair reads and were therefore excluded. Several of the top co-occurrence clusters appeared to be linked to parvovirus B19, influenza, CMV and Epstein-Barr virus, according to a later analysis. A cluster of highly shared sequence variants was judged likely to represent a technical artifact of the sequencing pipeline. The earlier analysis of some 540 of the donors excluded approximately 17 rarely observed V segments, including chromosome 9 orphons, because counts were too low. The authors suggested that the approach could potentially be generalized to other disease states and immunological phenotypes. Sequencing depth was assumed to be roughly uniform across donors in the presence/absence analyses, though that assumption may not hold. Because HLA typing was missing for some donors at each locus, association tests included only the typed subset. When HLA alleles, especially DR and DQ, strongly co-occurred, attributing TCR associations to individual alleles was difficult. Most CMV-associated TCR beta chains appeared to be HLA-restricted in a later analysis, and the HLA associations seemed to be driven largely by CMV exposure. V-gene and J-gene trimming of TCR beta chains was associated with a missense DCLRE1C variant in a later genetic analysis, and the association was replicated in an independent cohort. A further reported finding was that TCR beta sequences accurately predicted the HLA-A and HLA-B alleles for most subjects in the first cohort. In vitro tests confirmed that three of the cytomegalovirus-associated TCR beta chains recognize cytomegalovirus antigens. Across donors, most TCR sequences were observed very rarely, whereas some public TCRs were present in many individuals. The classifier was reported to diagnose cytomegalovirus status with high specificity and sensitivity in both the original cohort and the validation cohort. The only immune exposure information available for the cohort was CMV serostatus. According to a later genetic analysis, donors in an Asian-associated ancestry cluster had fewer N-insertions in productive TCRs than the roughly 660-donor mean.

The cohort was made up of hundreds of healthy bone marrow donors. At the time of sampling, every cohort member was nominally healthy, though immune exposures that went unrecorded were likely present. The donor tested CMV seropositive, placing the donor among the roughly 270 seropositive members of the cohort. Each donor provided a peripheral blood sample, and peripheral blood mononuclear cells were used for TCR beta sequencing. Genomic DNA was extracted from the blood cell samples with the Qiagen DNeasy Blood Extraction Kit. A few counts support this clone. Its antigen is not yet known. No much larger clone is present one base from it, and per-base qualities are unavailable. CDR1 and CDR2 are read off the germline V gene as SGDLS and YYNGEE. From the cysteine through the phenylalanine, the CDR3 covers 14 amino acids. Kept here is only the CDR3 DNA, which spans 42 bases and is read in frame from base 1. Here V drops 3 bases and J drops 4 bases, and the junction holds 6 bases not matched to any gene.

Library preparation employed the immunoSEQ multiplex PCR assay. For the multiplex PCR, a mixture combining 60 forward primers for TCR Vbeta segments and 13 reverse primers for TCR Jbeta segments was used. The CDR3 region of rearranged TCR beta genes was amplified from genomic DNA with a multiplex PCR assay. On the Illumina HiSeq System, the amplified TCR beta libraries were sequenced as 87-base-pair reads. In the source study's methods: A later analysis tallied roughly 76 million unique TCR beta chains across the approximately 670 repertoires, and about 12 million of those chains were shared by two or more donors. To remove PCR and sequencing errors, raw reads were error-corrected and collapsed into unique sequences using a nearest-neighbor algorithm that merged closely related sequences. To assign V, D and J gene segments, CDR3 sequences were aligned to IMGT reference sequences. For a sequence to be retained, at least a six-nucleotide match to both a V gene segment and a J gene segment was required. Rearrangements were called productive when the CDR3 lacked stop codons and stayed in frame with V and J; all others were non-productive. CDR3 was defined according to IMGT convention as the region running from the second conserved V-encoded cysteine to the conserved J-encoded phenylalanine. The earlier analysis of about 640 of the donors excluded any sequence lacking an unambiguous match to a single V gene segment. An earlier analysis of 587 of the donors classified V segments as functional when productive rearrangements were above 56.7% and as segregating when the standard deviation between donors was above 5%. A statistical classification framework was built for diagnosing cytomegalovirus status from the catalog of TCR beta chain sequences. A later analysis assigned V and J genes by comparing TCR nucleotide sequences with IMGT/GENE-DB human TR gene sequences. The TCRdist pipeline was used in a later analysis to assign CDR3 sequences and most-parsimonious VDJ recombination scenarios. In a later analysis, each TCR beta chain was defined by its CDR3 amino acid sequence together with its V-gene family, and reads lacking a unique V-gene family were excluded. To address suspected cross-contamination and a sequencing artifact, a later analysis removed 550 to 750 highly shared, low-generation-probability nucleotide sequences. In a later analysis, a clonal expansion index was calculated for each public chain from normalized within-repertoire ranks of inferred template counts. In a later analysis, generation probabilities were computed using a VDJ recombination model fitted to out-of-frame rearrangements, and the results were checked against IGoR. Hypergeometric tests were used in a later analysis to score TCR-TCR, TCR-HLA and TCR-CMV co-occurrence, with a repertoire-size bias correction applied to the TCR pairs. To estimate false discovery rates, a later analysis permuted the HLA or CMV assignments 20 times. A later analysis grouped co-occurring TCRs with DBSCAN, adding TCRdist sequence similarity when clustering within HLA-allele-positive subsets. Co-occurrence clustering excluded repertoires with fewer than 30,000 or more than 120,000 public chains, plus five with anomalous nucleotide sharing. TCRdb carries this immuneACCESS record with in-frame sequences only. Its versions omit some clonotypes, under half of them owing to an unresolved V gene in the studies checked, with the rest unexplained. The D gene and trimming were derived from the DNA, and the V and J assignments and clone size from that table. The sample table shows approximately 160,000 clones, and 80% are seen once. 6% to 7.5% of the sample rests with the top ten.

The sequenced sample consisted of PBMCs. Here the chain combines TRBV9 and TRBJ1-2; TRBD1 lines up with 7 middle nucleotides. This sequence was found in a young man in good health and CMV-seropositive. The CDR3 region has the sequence CASSGTGISYGYTF. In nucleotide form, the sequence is TGTGCCAGCAGCGGGACAGGTATAAGCTATGGCTACACCTTC.